This T cell receptor beta chain appears in the sequencing data of a study of T cell responses to AZD1222 COVID-19 vaccine. About the study: Investigators merged groups given second doses at roughly 4 or roughly 12 weeks.

General observations from the study: Regions left unmutated in variants are reportedly the target of nearly half of spike-specific TCRs. It was only five to seven AZD1222 recipients who were seropositive at baseline.

On this clone itself: Its cognate antigen is unknown.

This table comes from immunoSEQ multiplex PCR, and its TCRdb copy is limited to in-frame clones, with some not included. The data hold some 130,000 clones, with about 85% observed a single time. The receptor was derived from an adult in good health. Sequenced here: peripheral blood, sampled on day 0 of AZD1222 vaccination.

CDR3 DNA sequence: TGTGCCAGCAGCGTAGGCATAGGTCAGATCAATGAGCAGTTCTTC. Its protein is CASSVGIGQINEQFF. The chain uses TRBV9 and TRBJ2-1; D is undetermined. Germline CDR1 SGDLS, CDR2 YYNGEE. This CDR3 has 15 amino acids. Deletions cut 0 bases from V and 6 bases from J, with 13 bases between.